What follows are 21 T cell receptor beta chains derived from one specimen sequenced in a study of T cells in Graves' hyperthyroidism and ophthalmopathy. Researchers took RNA transcripts and amplified the TCR beta CDR3 regions from them. The HTBI set primed first-round TCR CDR3 RT-PCR. TCRdb ran MiXCR on the multiplex PCR reads and lists one entry per CDR3 protein. The sample has roughly 570,000 distinct CDR3 sequences, around a sixth seen once. Sequencing used blood. The receptors were gathered from a woman aged 25 to 39 with Graves' hyperthyroidism.

This clonotype was counted at least ten times. V gene TRBV12-3 or TRBV12-4 combines with J gene TRBJ1-1, with 9 bases lining up with TRBD1. CDR3 size: 14 residues. The V gene end was trimmed by 7 bases and the J gene end by 6 bases; junction bases not matched to a gene: 9. The CDR3 loop reads CASKTQGAGAEAFF. CDR3 DNA sequence: TGTGCCAGCAAAACACAGGGGGCCGGAGCTGAAGCTTTCTTT.

This clonotype occurred many times. CDR3 in amino acids: CASSSPTAMNTEAFF. CDR3 coding DNA: TGTGCCAGCAGTTCCCCGACAGCTATGAACACTGAAGCTTTCTTT. V and J are TRBV27 and TRBJ1-1; maybe TRBD1 (5 bases). CDR1 MNHEY and CDR2 SMNVEV come from the germline V gene (reference sequence). The CDR3 is 15 amino acids. Trimming pared 4 bases from V and 0 bases from J, leaving 12 bases between.

For this clonotype: This may come from a read error, since a much larger clone is one base off. The rearrangement joins TRBV12-3 or TRBV12-4 to TRBJ2-1, with D tentatively TRBD1 (6 bases). With 10 bases removed from V and 6 bases from J, the gap between germline ends came to 19 bases. The CDR3 has 14 amino acids. CDR3 DNA: TGTGCCAACAAGCCCCAGGTGACAGGCAATGAGCAGTTCTTC. As protein: CANKPQVTGNEQFF.

The V gene is TRBV5-1, the J gene TRBJ2-1, with 8 bases fitting TRBD2. V lost 2 bases and J lost 4; bases outside the gene matches: 8. The CDR3 loop spans 16 amino acids. Germline assignment: CDR1 SGHRS and CDR2 YFSETQ. The CDR3 loop is CASSLLGLEKYNEQFF. The CDR3 DNA reads as TGCGCCAGCAGCTTATTGGGACTAGAGAAATACAATGAGCAGTTCTTC. The variable domain in full, with the rest retrieved from reference TRBV5-1 and TRBJ2-1, is KAGVTQTPRYLIKTRGQQVTLSCSPISGHRSVSWYQQTPGQGLQFLFEYFSETQRNKGNFPGRFSGRQFSNSRSEMNVSTLELGDSALYLCASSLLGLEKYNEQFFGPGTRLTVL.

This clonotype was detected a few times. The chain has TRBV3-1 and TRBJ2-2; 14 bases line up with TRBD2. CDR3 length: 19 amino acids. Germline V lookup: CDR1 LGHDT, CDR2 YNNKEL (reference sequence). V lost 0 bases, J lost 4 bases, and 7 bases stayed unmatched. Written as DNA, the CDR3 is TGTGCCAGCAGCCAAGATACGGCGACTAGCGGGAGGGTCACCGGGGAGCTGTTTTTT. As protein: CASSQDTATSGRVTGELFF.

This clonotype was found many times. J is TRBJ2-1 and V is TRBV11-3, with 13 bases that match TRBD2. J gave up 9 bases and V 5 bases, and 7 bases lay outside the gene matches. The germline V gene has CDR1 SGHNT and CDR2 YENEEA. The CDR3 has 15 amino acids. This CDR3 reads CASSPGLAGIGEQFF. The CDR3 bases are TGTGCCAGCAGCCCGGGACTAGCGGGAATCGGTGAGCAGTTCTTC.

The CDR3, as DNA: TGCAGTGCTAGTAAGGGACAGGTCTCCTACGAGCAGTACTTC. It translates to CSASKGQVSYEQYF. V usage is TRBV20-1 and J usage is TRBJ2-7; 8 positions agree with TRBD1. Unmatched junction bases numbered 4, after V lost 3 bases and J lost 0 bases. Germline V gene data show CDR1 as DFQATT and CDR2 as SNEGSKA (reference sequence). The CDR3 contains 14 residues.

Note on this clonotype: One end of the junction varies from germline; a read error may be responsible. The rearrangement links TRBV28 to TRBJ2-7, with 8 bases fitting TRBD2. The germline CDR1 and CDR2 sequences are MDHEN and SYDVKM. The CDR3 is 14 amino acids. CDR3 sequence reads: CATSLGGRFNEQYF. The CDR3 DNA follows: TGTGCCACCAGTTTAGGCGGGAGGTTCAACGAGCAGTACTTC.

The chain uses TRBV7-2 and TRBJ1-4; D is possibly TRBD1 (5 bases). Deletions cut 5 bases from V and 5 bases from J, with 15 bases between. The CDR3 covers 15 residues. Germline CDR1 and CDR2: SGHTA and FQGNSA. Here the CDR3 reads CASSHIGTLNEKLFF. CDR3 nucleotide sequence: TGTGCCAGCAGCCACATTGGGACGCTCAATGAAAAACTGTTTTTT.

This clonotype has a count of ten or more. The V gene is TRBV5-1, the J gene TRBJ2-4; 7 bases align to TRBD1. Germline V gene lookup returns CDR1 SGHRS and CDR2 YFSETQ. The CDR3 is 15 residues long. The V gene end was trimmed by 0 bases and the J gene end by 12 bases; junction bases not matched to a gene: 12. The CDR3 protein is CASSLGRGPVFGQYF. As DNA, the CDR3 is TGCGCCAGCAGCTTGGGAAGGGGGCCGGTGTTTGGTCAGTACTTC. The full variable domain, its missing parts supplied by reference TRBV5-1 and TRBJ2-4, is KAGVTQTPRYLIKTRGQQVTLSCSPISGHRSVSWYQQTPGQGLQFLFEYFSETQRNKGNFPGRFSGRQFSNSRSEMNVSTLELGDSALYLCASSLGRGPVFGQYFGAGTRLSVL.

The chain recombines TRBV5-1 with TRBJ2-3; 12 bases are shared with TRBD2. The CDR3 consists of 16 residues. V lost 0 bases and J lost 2; bases outside the gene matches: 1. Germline CDR1 reads SGHRS; CDR2 reads YFSETQ. The CDR3, as DNA: TGCGCCAGCAGCTTGGGGACTAGCGGGATCACAGATACGCAGTATTTT. Its translation is CASSLGTSGITDTQYF.

This clonotype was counted ten times or more. This chain joins TRBV7-2 and TRBJ1-1; 8 bases match TRBD1. This CDR3 is 14 amino acids long. Germline V CDR1 and CDR2: SGHTA, FQGNSA. Losses at the gene ends were 3 bases for V and 4 bases for J; bases not matched to a gene: 4. CDR3 nucleotide sequence: TGTGCCAGCAGCTTGACAGGGGTTTTCACTGAAGCTTTCTTT. Translating gives CASSLTGVFTEAFF.

This clonotype appeared many times. The rearrangement links TRBV12-3 or TRBV12-4 to TRBJ2-5; tentative D call: TRBD1 (5 bases). The V and J ends lost 10 bases and 3 bases respectively, with 15 bases between them. This CDR3 contains 13 residues. Here the CDR3 reads CATRDVQEETQYF. CDR3 DNA sequence: TGTGCCACCAGGGATGTCCAGGAAGAGACCCAGTACTTC.

This clonotype was counted many times. This chain links TRBV5-1 with TRBJ2-1; 14 bases align to TRBD2. The CDR3 is 15 amino acids. Germline trimming cut 4 bases from V and 9 bases from J; bases unmatched to any gene: 6. The V gene's germline CDR1 is SGHRS and CDR2 YFSETQ. CDR3 residues: CASSSGTSGRGEQFF. The CDR3 DNA reads as TGCGCCAGCAGCAGCGGGACTAGCGGGAGAGGTGAGCAGTTCTTC.

This rearrangement joins TRBV28 to TRBJ2-3; D perhaps matches TRBD2 (5 bases). CDR3 length equals 16 residues. The V end was cut by 2 bases, the J end by 1 base, with 13 bases between. Germline V gene lookup returns CDR1 MDHEN and CDR2 SYDVKM. CDR3 amino acids: CASSLPSLGGTDTQYF. CDR3 DNA sequence: TGTGCCAGCAGTTTACCTAGCCTTGGAGGCACAGATACGCAGTATTTT.

The V and J genes are TRBV18 and TRBJ1-1; D ambiguous. The CDR3 length is 16 residues. The germline V gene encodes CDR1 KGHSH and CDR2 LQKENI. Between the trimmed V and J ends, which lost 3 bases and 0 bases, there was a span of 14 bases. CDR3 in DNA: TGTGCCAGCTCACCTTTTTCGACTGGACTGAACACTGAAGCTTTCTTT. It is translated as CASSPFSTGLNTEAFF. Full variable domain (rest looked up from reference TRBV18 and TRBJ1-1): NAGVMQNPRHLVRRRGQEARLRCSPMKGHSHVYWYRQLPEEGLKFMVYLQKENIIDESGMPKERFSAEFPKEGPSILRIQQVVRGDSAAYFCASSPFSTGLNTEAFFGQGTRLTVV.

This clonotype was detected many times. V is TRBV20-1 and J is TRBJ2-7; 10 nucleotides match TRBD1. This CDR3 region has 14 residues. Germline trimming cut 5 bases from V and 3 bases from J; bases unmatched to any gene: 7. The germline CDR1 and CDR2 sequences are DFQATT and SNEGSKA (reference sequence). The CDR3 nucleotides read TGCAGTGCTGTCCGGGACAGGGGTTTCTACGAGCAGTACTTC. This gives the protein CSAVRDRGFYEQYF.

J is TRBJ1-5 and V is TRBV6-1, with no clear D. Germline CDR1 and CDR2: MNHNS and SASEGT. V was cut by 7 bases and J by 7 bases, with 17 bases left in between. The CDR3 has 14 amino acids. CDR3 coding DNA: TGTGCCAGCACTGGTCCTGGGGTAGTGCAGCCCCAGCATTTT. It specifies CASTGPGVVQPQHF.

The chain has TRBV6-6 and TRBJ2-1; D is unresolved. This CDR3 spans 16 amino acids. V was clipped by 2 bases and J by 0 bases, with 11 bases between them. Per the germline V gene, CDR1 is MNHNY and CDR2 is SVGAGI (reference sequence). The CDR3 DNA reads TGTGCCAGCAGTTACAATTACGGAAGCTCCTACAATGAGCAGTTCTTC. It codes for CASSYNYGSSYNEQFF.

This clonotype was picked up many times. The chain uses TRBV7-2 and TRBJ1-1, with D hard to call. Per the germline V gene, CDR1 is SGHTA and CDR2 is FQGNSA. Trimming removed 5 bases from V and 5 bases from J, with 18 bases in between. CDR3 length: 15 amino acids. The CDR3 spells CASSTPGRSRTEAFF. The DNA for the CDR3 is TGTGCCAGCAGCACTCCAGGACGCTCCCGGACTGAAGCTTTCTTT.

This clonotype was counted a few times. This sequence joins TRBV15 and TRBJ2-5, with 12 bases aligning to TRBD1. CDR1 is LNHNV, CDR2 YYDKDF, per germline (reference sequence). The CDR3 sequence is 17 residues long. After removal of 1 base from V and 5 bases from J, the junction contained 8 bases not matched to a gene. The CDR3 is CATSRVVGTGGQETQYF. CDR3 DNA: TGTGCCACCAGCAGAGTGGTTGGGACAGGGGGCCAGGAGACCCAGTACTTC.